What follows describes a single TCR beta chain. The data are from a study of blood T cell repertoires in COVID-19. Study-level information: Sites across the United States, Italy and Spain contributed samples from acute and convalescent COVID-19. PBMCs, B-cell-depleted T cells, or T cells provided the cDNA or gDNA that made up the material.

As originally analysed: Researchers report that nucleated cell counts were estimated from reference gene primer amplification. The protocol was immunoSEQ multiplex PCR, while the TCRdb copy is restricted to in-frame clones and leaves out a portion. V and J calls and clone size are copied from that table; D and trimming were computed from the DNA. The data contain 200,000 to 300,000 clones, more than 85% of them singletons. The CDR3 consists of 13 residues. CDR1 is MNHEY, CDR2 SVGAGI, per germline. V and J are TRBV6-5 and TRBJ2-3; TRBD1 matches 8 bases. Sequenced sample: peripheral blood. This clonotype was obtained from a woman in her 70s with active or convalescent COVID-19. CDR3 bases: TGTGCTAACTACAGGGGGACCACAGATACGCAGTATTTT. It codes for CANYRGTTDTQYF.